This TCR beta chain was documented in a study of blood T cell repertoires in COVID-19. Repertoires were generated with immunoSEQ multiplex PCR, while TCRdb's copy carries only in-frame clones and drops some. The table has about 68,000 clones, 89% seen once. Trimming took 4 bases from V and 5 from J; bases not matched to a gene: 2. CDR3 length: 13 residues. The chain links TRBV12-3 or TRBV12-4 to TRBJ1-5; the match to TRBD1 covers 7 bases. Sample: peripheral blood. The TCR sequence derives from a man aged 50-59 years with active COVID-19. The CDR3 is CASSYTGDQPQHF. The CDR3 nucleotides are TGTGCCAGCAGTTATACAGGGGATCAGCCCCAGCATTTT.